Listed here are 21 T cell receptor beta chains from one sample, sequenced in a study of T-cell memory formation after mild COVID-19. TCRdb processed the 5' RACE reads anew with MiXCR; each CDR3 protein has one entry. The repertoire includes around 500,000 distinct CDR3 sequences, roughly 20% of them detected once, and roughly an eighth sits in the top ten. Sequenced sample: PBMCs or a T cell subset sorted from them (not recorded which). The receptors originated from an adult woman who had mild COVID-19 (a few samples of this study predate the infection). Cell type and time point are not known.

The chain recombines TRBV6-5 with TRBJ2-5; a weak D match, TRBD1 (5 bases). Trimming pared 6 bases from V and 5 bases from J, leaving 25 bases between. The CDR3 totals 17 residues. The germline CDR1 and CDR2 sequences are MNHEY and SVGAGI. The CDR3 DNA sequence: TGTGCCAGCAGCTCTCGAACAGGAACCGGGCCGCGGGAGACCCAGTACTTC. This codes for CASSSRTGTGPRETQYF.

This clonotype was seen only once. This rearrangement joins TRBV29-1 to TRBJ2-1; 8 bases map to TRBD1. Trimming removed 3 bases from V and 5 bases from J; junction bases left unmatched: 12. The CDR3 has 16 amino acids. CDR1 is SQVTM and CDR2 is ANQGSEA in the germline V gene. DNA of the CDR3: TGCAGCGTTGATGGGGGAGAGATGACAGGGGACAATGAGCAGTTCTTC. Its protein is CSVDGGEMTGDNEQFF.

V is TRBV9 and J is TRBJ2-5; D may be TRBD2 (5 bases). Per germline, CDR1 SGDLS and CDR2 YYNGEE. The CDR3 has 14 residues. The V gene lost 0 bases and the J gene lost 5 bases, with 11 bases spanning the gap. The chain's CDR3 is CASSVATGVETQYF. CDR3 DNA sequence: TGTGCCAGCAGCGTAGCTACCGGGGTGGAGACCCAGTACTTC.

Only a few counts were recorded for this clonotype. The chain joins TRBV5-1 to TRBJ2-1, with TRBD2 as a possible D gene (5 bases). CDR1 and CDR2 from the germline V gene are SGHRS and YFSETQ. CDR3 length equals 16 residues. V was pared by 3 bases and J by 3 bases, with 16 bases between. The CDR3, as DNA: TGCGCCAGCAGCTCGGCTAGCCCCCCTAGCTACAATGAGCAGTTCTTC. It codes for CASSSASPPSYNEQFF.

The chain carries TRBV4-3 and TRBJ2-7; 9 bases agree with TRBD1. The CDR3 covers 14 residues. V was pared by 6 bases and J by 3 bases, with 6 bases of the junction left unmatched. Germline CDR1 LGHNA, CDR2 YSLEER. Here the CDR3 DNA reads TGCGCCAGCAGTCGAGTGGGACAGGGCTACGAGCAGTACTTC. Translation gives CASSRVGQGYEQYF.

The V call is TRBV4-2, the J call TRBJ1-5; 9 nucleotides line up with TRBD1. CDR1 LGHNA and CDR2 YNFKEQ come from the germline V gene. The CDR3 runs 16 residues. J gave up 4 bases and V 3 bases, and 7 bases lay outside the gene matches. For the CDR3, the DNA is TGTGCCAGCAGCCACCCGGGACAGGGAGTTAATCAGCCCCAGCATTTT. This codes for CASSHPGQGVNQPQHF.

This chain uses TRBV6-2 or TRBV6-3 with TRBJ2-7; no firm D call. Germline loops: CDR1 MNHEY, CDR2 SVGEGT. The CDR3 has 14 residues. Trimming pared 5 bases from V and 3 bases from J, leaving 14 bases between. The CDR3 sequence is CASSPDWSFYEQYF. The CDR3 DNA sequence: TGTGCCAGCAGTCCCGATTGGTCCTTCTACGAGCAGTACTTC.

The rearrangement links TRBV10-3 to TRBJ2-3; 8 bases line up with TRBD2. The V segment lost 6 bases and the J segment 1 base; nucleotides outside the gene matches: 6. Germline CDR1 is ENHRY and CDR2 is SYGVKD. The CDR3 sequence is 15 residues long. CDR3 DNA: TGTGCCATCAGCCGAGCGGGAGTCGGCACAGATACGCAGTATTTT. As protein: CAISRAGVGTDTQYF.

This clonotype was found a few times. This chain joins TRBV7-2 and TRBJ2-7, with 10 positions matching TRBD2. The length of the CDR3 is 16 residues. Germline V lookup: CDR1 SGHTA, CDR2 FQGNSA. J was trimmed by 2 bases and V by 1 base; bases with no gene match: 5. The CDR3 sequence is CASSLGPTSGTYEQYF. The CDR3 nucleotides are TGTGCCAGCAGCTTAGGGCCAACTAGCGGGACCTACGAGCAGTACTTC.

Many counts were recorded for this clonotype. V is TRBV20-1 and J is TRBJ2-1; 13 bases agree with TRBD2. The CDR3 runs 15 residues. The ends lost 6 bases at V and 5 bases at J; junction bases unmatched: 7. The V gene's germline CDR1 is DFQATT and CDR2 SNEGSKA (reference sequence). The CDR3 DNA sequence: TGCAGTGCACCGGGGACTAGCGGGGCTAACAATGAGCAGTTCTTC. Translated, it gives CSAPGTSGANNEQFF.

The chain couples TRBV20-1 to TRBJ1-2; D might be TRBD1 (5 bases). CDR3 size: 13 residues. The V end lost 5 bases, the J end lost 2 bases, and 12 bases lay between the germline ends. The V gene's germline CDR1 is DFQATT and CDR2 SNEGSKA (reference sequence). CDR3 bases: TGCAGTGCTTCCCTGGGGGGAAACTATGGCTACACCTTC. Translated: CSASLGGNYGYTF.

This clonotype was seen a handful of times. The chain links TRBV20-1 to TRBJ2-1; a possible D gene is TRBD1 (7 bases). CDR1 and CDR2 (germline): DFQATT, SNEGSKA (reference sequence). Between the trimmed V and J ends, which lost 3 bases and 0 bases, there was a span of 15 bases. The CDR3 totals 16 residues. The CDR3 DNA reads TGCAGTGCTAGGGGGGGACAGTCGAGCTCCTACAATGAGCAGTTCTTC. This translates into CSARGGQSSSYNEQFF.

This clonotype was seen a handful of times. The CDR3 sequence is CASSLGPLAGGPTDTQYF. The CDR3 nucleotides read TGTGCCAGCAGCTTAGGGCCCCTAGCGGGGGGGCCCACAGATACGCAGTATTTT. The chain is built from TRBV7-8 and TRBJ2-3; 12 bases align to TRBD2. With 1 base clipped from V and 2 bases from J, the junction kept 7 bases outside the gene matches. The CDR3 length is 18 residues. Germline assignment: CDR1 SGHVS and CDR2 FQNEAQ.

This clonotype has only a few counts. The chain has TRBV5-5 and TRBJ1-4; the D gene is possibly TRBD1 (5 bases). The ends were cut back, 5 bases at V and 11 bases at J, with 16 bases in the middle. CDR1 SGHKS and CDR2 YYEKEE come from the germline V gene (reference sequence). This CDR3 contains 13 residues. The CDR3 bases are TGTGCCAGCAGTTCGGGGCCGGGGTTGAAACTGTTTTTT. This gives the protein CASSSGPGLKLFF. Looking up the rest from reference TRBV5-5 and TRBJ1-4 gives the full variable domain: DAGVTQSPTHLIKTRGQQVTLRCSPISGHKSVSWYQQVLGQGPQFIFQYYEKEERGRGNFPDRFSARQFPNYSSELNVNALLLGDSALYLCASSSGPGLKLFFGSGTQLSVL.

This clonotype came up a few times. The V call is TRBV7-9, the J call TRBJ2-7; 11 nucleotides line up with TRBD2. V trimming: 3 bases; J trimming: 0 bases; junction bases outside the gene matches: 7. The CDR3 runs 17 residues. CDR1 is SEHNR, CDR2 FQNEAQ, per germline (reference sequence). CDR3 in amino acids: CASSFPSGRRSSYEQYF. The CDR3 coding sequence is TGTGCCAGCAGCTTCCCTAGCGGGAGGCGGAGCTCCTACGAGCAGTACTTC. The variable domain in full, with the rest retrieved from reference TRBV7-9 and TRBJ2-7, is DTGVSQNPRHKITKRGQNVTFRCDPISEHNRLYWYRQTLGQGPEFLTYFQNEAQLEKSRLLSDRFSAERPKGSFSTLEIQRTEQGDSAMYLCASSFPSGRRSSYEQYFGPGTRLTVT.

J is TRBJ2-1 and V is TRBV12-3 or TRBV12-4; the D gene is possibly TRBD1 (6 bases). V lost 5 bases and J lost 5, with 19 bases in between. The CDR3 length is 16 residues. The CDR3 here is CASSPTQQGRHNEQFF. The CDR3, as DNA: TGTGCCAGCAGTCCGACTCAACAGGGTCGGCACAATGAGCAGTTCTTC.

The J gene is TRBJ1-4, the V gene TRBV2, with 8 bases fitting TRBD1. CDR3 size: 15 residues. J gave up 7 bases and V 2 bases, and 6 bases lay outside the gene matches. The germline gives CDR1 SNHLY, CDR2 FYNNEI. The CDR3 region has the DNA TGTGCCAGCAGTGAAAGAACAGGGGGAGGTGAAAAACTGTTTTTT. This encodes CASSERTGGGEKLFF.

There are a few counts of this clonotype. The J gene is TRBJ2-2, the V gene TRBV7-8; D is ambiguous. Looked up from germline, CDR1 is SGHVS and CDR2 is FQNEAQ. The CDR3 is 15 amino acids. Trimming left V 8 bases short and J 0 bases short, with 13 bases between. This CDR3 reads CASDLLAPNTGELFF. CDR3 in DNA: TGTGCCAGCGACCTTCTCGCTCCGAACACCGGGGAGCTGTTTTTT.

The table lists this clonotype with a few counts. The chain couples TRBV12-3 or TRBV12-4 to TRBJ2-7, with 11 bases fitting TRBD2. The CDR3 length is 14 residues. The trim removed 3 bases at V and 6 bases at J, leaving 4 bases unmatched. Here the CDR3 DNA reads TGTGCCAGCAGTTTTCTTCTAGCGGGAGGCGAGCAGTACTTC. Translation: CASSFLLAGGEQYF.

This clonotype was observed a handful of times. The chain carries TRBV9 and TRBJ1-1; D ambiguous. This CDR3 has 13 amino acids. The V end was cut by 4 bases, the J end by 6 bases, with 13 bases between. The germline V gene encodes CDR1 SGDLS and CDR2 YYNGEE. CDR3 in DNA: TGTGCCAGCAGCCCCGGTTTGTACCCTGAAGCTTTCTTT. This encodes CASSPGLYPEAFF. The full variable domain, its missing parts supplied by reference TRBV9 and TRBJ1-1, is DSGVTQTPKHLITATGQRVTLRCSPRSGDLSVYWYQQSLDQGLQFLIQYYNGEERAKGNILERFSAQQFPDLHSELNLSSLELGDSALYFCASSPGLYPEAFFGQGTRLTVV.

This clonotype showed up just a few times. The rearrangement uses TRBV29-1 and TRBJ2-1; D unclear. CDR1 and CDR2 (germline): SQVTM, ANQGSEA. The CDR3 is made up of 15 amino acids. V lost 3 bases and J 6 bases, leaving 18 bases between the germline ends. The CDR3 region is CSVDLLGRMGNEQFF. The CDR3 DNA reads TGCAGCGTTGACCTTCTCGGCCGAATGGGCAATGAGCAGTTCTTC.